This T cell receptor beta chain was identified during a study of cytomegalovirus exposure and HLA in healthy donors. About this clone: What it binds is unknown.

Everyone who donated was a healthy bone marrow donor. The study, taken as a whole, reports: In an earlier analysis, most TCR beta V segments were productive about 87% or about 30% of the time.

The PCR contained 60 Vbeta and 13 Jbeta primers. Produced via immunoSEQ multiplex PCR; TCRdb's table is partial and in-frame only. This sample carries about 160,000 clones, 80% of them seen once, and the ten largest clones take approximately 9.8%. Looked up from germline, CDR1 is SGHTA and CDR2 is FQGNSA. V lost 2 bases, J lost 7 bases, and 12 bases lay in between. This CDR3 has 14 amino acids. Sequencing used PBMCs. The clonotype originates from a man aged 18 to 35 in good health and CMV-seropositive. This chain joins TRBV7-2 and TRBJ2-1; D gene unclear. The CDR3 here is CASSLYESLNEQFF. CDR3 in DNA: TGTGCCAGCAGCTTATACGAGAGTTTGAATGAGCAGTTCTTC.